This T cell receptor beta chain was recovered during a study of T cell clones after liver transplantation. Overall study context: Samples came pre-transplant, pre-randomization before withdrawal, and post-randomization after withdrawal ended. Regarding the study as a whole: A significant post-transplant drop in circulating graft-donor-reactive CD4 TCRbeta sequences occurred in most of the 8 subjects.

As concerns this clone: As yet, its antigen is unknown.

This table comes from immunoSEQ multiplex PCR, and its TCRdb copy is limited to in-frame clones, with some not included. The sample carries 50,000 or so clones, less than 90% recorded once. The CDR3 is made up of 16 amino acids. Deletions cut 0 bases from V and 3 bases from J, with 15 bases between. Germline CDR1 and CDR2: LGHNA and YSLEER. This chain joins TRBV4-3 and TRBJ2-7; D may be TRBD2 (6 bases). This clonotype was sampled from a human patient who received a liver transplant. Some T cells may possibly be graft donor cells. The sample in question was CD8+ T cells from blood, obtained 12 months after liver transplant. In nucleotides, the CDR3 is TGCGCCAGCAGCCAAGAATGGTTGGAGGGCAGCTACGAGCAGTACTTC. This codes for CASSQEWLEGSYEQYF.